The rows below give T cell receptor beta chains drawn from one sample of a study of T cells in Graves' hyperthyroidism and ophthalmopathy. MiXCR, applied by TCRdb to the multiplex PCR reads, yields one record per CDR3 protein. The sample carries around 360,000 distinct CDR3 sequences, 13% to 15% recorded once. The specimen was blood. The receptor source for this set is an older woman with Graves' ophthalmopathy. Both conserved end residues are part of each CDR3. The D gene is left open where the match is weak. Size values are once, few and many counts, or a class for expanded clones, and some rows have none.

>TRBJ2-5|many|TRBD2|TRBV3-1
CASSHPWGLAGGEETQYF
TGTGCCAGCAGCCACCCCTGGGGACTAGCGGGAGGGGAAGAGACCCAGTACTTC
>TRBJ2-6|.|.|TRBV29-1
CSVEVQGSGANVLTF
TGCAGCGTTGAGGTCCAGGGGTCTGGGGCCAACGTCCTGACTTTC
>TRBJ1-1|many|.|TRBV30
CAWSFGQSEAFF
TGTGCCTGGAGTTTCGGACAGTCTGAAGCTTTCTTT
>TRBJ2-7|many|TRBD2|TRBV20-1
CSARPFPSGPSYEQYF
TGCAGTGCTAGACCGTTCCCTAGCGGGCCCTCCTACGAGCAGTACTTC
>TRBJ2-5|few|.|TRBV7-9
CASSLGGHSQETQYF
TGTGCCAGCAGCCTCGGGGGGCACTCGCAAGAGACCCAGTACTTC
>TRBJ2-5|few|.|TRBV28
CASSTRVPLGTQYF
TGTGCCAGCAGTACCAGGGTTCCCCTAGGGACCCAGTACTTC
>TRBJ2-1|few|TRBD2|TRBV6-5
CASSSPTSGRPWEQFF
TGTGCCAGCAGTTCCCCGACTAGCGGGAGACCTTGGGAGCAGTTCTTC
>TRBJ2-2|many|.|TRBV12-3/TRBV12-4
CASSGWGREAGELFF
TGTGCCAGCAGCGGGTGGGGTAGAGAGGCCGGGGAGCTGTTTTTT
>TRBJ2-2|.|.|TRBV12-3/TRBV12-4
CASRDSGTGELFF
TGTGCCAGCAGGGACAGCGGGACCGGGGAGCTGTTTTTT
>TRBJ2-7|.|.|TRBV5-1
CASSGTVTGEQYF
TGCGCCAGCAGCGGAACGGTAACTGGGGAGCAGTACTTC
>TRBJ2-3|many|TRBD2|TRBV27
CASSLLAGETDTQYF
TGTGCCAGCAGTTTGCTAGCGGGGGAGACAGATACGCAGTATTTT
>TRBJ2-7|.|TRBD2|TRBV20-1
CSARDLSGRASIYEQYF
TGCAGTGCTAGAGATCTTAGCGGGAGGGCCTCGATCTACGAGCAGTACTTC
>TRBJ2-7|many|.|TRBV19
CASSLRDSASYEQYF
TGTGCCAGTAGTCTCCGGGATAGCGCATCCTACGAGCAGTACTTC
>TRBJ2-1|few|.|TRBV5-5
CASSFFVGSPYNEQFF
TGTGCCAGCAGCTTTTTTGTCGGGAGTCCCTACAATGAGCAGTTCTTC
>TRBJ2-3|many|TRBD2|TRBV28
CASSRLAGGMTDTQYF
TGTGCCAGCAGCCGCCTAGCGGGAGGGATGACAGATACGCAGTATTTT
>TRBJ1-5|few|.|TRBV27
CASSRRRDPNQPQHF
TGTGCCAGCAGCCGCAGGAGGGACCCCAATCAGCCCCAGCATTTT
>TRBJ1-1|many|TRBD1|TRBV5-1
CASSELTGKPTEAFF
TGCGCCAGCAGCGAATTGACAGGGAAGCCGACTGAAGCTTTCTTT
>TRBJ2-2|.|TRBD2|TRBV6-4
CASSDSVGTSDTGELFF
TGTGCCAGCAGTGACTCTGTAGGGACTAGCGACACCGGGGAGCTGTTTTTT
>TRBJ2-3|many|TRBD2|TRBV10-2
CASSTRTSGTTDTQYF
TGCGCCAGCAGTACCAGGACTAGCGGGACCACAGATACGCAGTATTTT
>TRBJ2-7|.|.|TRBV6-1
CASSYVGLEQYF
TGTGCCAGCAGTTATGTGGGGCTCGAGCAGTACTTC
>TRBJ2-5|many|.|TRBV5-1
CASRQGPQETQYF
TGCGCCAGCAGACAGGGCCCCCAAGAGACCCAGTACTTC
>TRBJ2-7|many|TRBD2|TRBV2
CASTPRTSSEQYF
TGTGCCAGCACCCCCCGGACTAGTTCCGAGCAGTACTTC
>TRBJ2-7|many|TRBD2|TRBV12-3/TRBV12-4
CASSRRLAGKREQYF
TGTGCCAGCAGCCGAAGACTAGCGGGGAAGAGGGAGCAGTACTTC
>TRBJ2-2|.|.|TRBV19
CASSILGRYTGELFF
TGTGCCAGTAGTATTTTGGGGCGGTACACCGGGGAGCTGTTTTTT
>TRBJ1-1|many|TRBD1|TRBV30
CAWSVQGKTEAFF
TGTGCCTGGAGTGTACAGGGGAAGACTGAAGCTTTCTTT
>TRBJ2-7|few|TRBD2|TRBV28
CASSPLTSGRHYEQYF
TGTGCCAGCAGTCCGCTGACTAGCGGGCGCCACTACGAGCAGTACTTC
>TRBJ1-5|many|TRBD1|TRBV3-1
CASSPTLDRAQPQHF
TGTGCCAGCAGCCCTACTCTCGACAGGGCTCAGCCCCAGCATTTT
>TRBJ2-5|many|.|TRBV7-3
CASSAGRQTQETQYF
TGTGCCAGCAGCGCGGGGCGCCAAACCCAAGAGACCCAGTACTTC
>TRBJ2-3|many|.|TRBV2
CASILGSRSTDTQYF
TGTGCCAGCATTTTAGGGAGTCGTAGCACAGATACGCAGTATTTT
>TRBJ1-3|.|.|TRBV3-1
CASSQGRASGNTIYF
TGTGCCAGCAGCCAAGGCAGGGCGTCTGGAAACACCATATATTTT
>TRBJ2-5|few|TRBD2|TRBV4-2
CASSQSGGPSGYQETQYF
TGTGCCAGCAGCCAATCAGGCGGGCCTAGCGGGTACCAAGAGACCCAGTACTTC
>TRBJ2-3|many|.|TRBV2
CASSDSSRQGGQYF
TGTGCCAGCAGTGATTCGTCCCGGCAGGGCGGACAGTATTTT
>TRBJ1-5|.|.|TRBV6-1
CASSFPLEPGRKDNQPQHF
TGTGCCAGCAGTTTCCCTTTGGAGCCCGGGAGAAAAGACAATCAGCCCCAGCATTTT
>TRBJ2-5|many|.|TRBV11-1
CASRRGTETQYF
TGTGCCAGCAGAAGAGGGACAGAGACCCAGTACTTC
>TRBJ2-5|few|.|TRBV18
CASSPRDIQETQYF
TGTGCCAGCTCACCCAGGGACATACAAGAGACCCAGTACTTC
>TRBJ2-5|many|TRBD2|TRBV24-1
CATSDTGLAGGQTQYF
TGTGCCACCAGTGATACCGGACTAGCGGGAGGGCAGACCCAGTACTTC
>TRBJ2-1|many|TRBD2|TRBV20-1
CSARYLAVYNEQFF
TGCAGTGCTAGATACCTAGCGGTCTACAATGAGCAGTTCTTC
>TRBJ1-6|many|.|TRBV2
CASSEGRNSPLHF
TGTGCCAGCAGTGAGGGACGAAATTCACCCCTCCACTTT
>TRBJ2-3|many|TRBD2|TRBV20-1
CSARDAERELTDTQYF
TGCAGTGCTAGAGATGCTGAGCGGGAGTTGACAGATACGCAGTATTTT
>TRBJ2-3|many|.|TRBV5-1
CASSPSGATGGDTQYF
TGCGCCAGCAGCCCGAGCGGAGCAACCGGGGGCGATACGCAGTATTTT
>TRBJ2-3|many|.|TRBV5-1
CASSLVTVSTDTQYF
TGCGCCAGCAGCTTGGTTACTGTCTCCACAGATACGCAGTATTTT
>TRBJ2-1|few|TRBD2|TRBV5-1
CASSWGRLAGGHNEQFF
TGCGCCAGCAGCTGGGGACGACTAGCGGGAGGACACAATGAGCAGTTCTTC
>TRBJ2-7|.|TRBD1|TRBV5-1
CASSLGGGTENSYEQYF
TGCGCCAGCAGCTTGGGGGGTGGGACAGAAAACTCCTACGAGCAGTACTTC
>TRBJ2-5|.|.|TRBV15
CATSREGVEGTQYF
TGTGCCACCAGCAGGGAAGGGGTGGAGGGGACCCAGTACTTC
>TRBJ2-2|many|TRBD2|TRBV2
CASRGTSVDTGELFF
TGTGCCAGCAGGGGGACTAGCGTAGACACCGGGGAGCTGTTTTTT
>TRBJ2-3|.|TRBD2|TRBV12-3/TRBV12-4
CASRRTRGSGADTQYF
TGTGCCAGTCGACGGACTCGCGGGAGTGGGGCAGATACGCAGTATTTT
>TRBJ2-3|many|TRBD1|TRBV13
CASSPLSGTGSTDTQYF
TGTGCCAGCAGCCCACTGTCCGGGACAGGGAGCACAGATACGCAGTATTTT
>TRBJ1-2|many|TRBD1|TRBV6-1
CASSVGQGPNYGYTF
TGTGCCAGCAGTGTCGGACAGGGACCTAACTATGGCTACACCTTC
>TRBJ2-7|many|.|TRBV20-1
CSARDPGSADSSYEQYF
TGCAGTGCTAGAGATCCTGGTAGCGCCGATAGCTCCTACGAGCAGTACTTC
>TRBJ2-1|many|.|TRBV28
CASPSKDRNEQFF
TGTGCCAGCCCTTCGAAGGATAGGAATGAGCAGTTCTTC
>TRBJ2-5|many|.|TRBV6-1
CASAVDFQETQYF
TGTGCCAGCGCCGTGGACTTCCAAGAGACCCAGTACTTC
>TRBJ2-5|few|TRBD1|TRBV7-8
CASSSNRGHQETQYF
TGTGCCAGCAGCTCCAACAGGGGTCATCAAGAGACCCAGTACTTC
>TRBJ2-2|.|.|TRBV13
CASSLSLASGELFF
TGTGCCAGCAGCTTAAGTCTAGCGAGCGGGGAGCTGTTTTTT
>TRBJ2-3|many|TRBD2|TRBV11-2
CASRRRGVNTDTQYF
TGTGCCAGCAGACGGCGGGGGGTTAACACAGATACGCAGTATTTT
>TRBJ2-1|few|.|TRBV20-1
CSASGWSNNEQFF
TGCAGTGCTAGCGGCTGGAGTAACAATGAGCAGTTCTTC
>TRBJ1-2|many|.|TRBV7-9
CASSLGGQASYGYTF
TGTGCCAGCAGCCTCGGGGGGCAGGCATCGTATGGCTACACCTTC
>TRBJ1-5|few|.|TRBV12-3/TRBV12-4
CASSWGANQPQHF
TGTGCCAGCAGTTGGGGGGCTAATCAGCCCCAGCATTTT
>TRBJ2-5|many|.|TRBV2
CASSNLSGKETQYF
TGTGCCAGCAGTAATCTTTCGGGAAAGGAGACCCAGTACTTC
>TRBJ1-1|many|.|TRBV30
CAWSTGAPGGTEAFF
TGTGCCTGGAGCACCGGCGCCCCCGGAGGAACCGAAGCTTTCTTT